Shown below are 27 T cell receptor beta chains from a single sample sequenced in a study of cytomegalovirus exposure and HLA in healthy donors. PCR used 60 Vbeta primers and 13 Jbeta primers. The protocol was immunoSEQ multiplex PCR, while the TCRdb copy is restricted to in-frame clones and leaves out a portion. The repertoire consists of 120,000 or so clones, with roughly 85% occurring once and the leading ten covering 15% to 25%. The sample consisted of PBMCs. These receptors were taken from a man aged 18 to 30 in good health and CMV-seropositive.

The chain links TRBV5-6 to TRBJ2-7, with TRBD1 identical over 9 bases. V gave up 4 bases and J gave up 6 bases; unmatched junction bases: 8. Germline V CDR1 and CDR2: SGHDT, YYEEEE. This CDR3 comprises 14 residues. The CDR3 sequence: CASSPRTGEGEQYF. CDR3 nucleotide sequence: TGTGCCAGCAGCCCTCGGACAGGGGAGGGCGAGCAGTACTTC.

The chain uses TRBV10-2 and TRBJ2-1; a weak D match, TRBD2 (6 bases). This CDR3 is 16 amino acids long. V was clipped by 6 bases and J by 1 base, with 16 bases between them. The V gene's germline CDR1 is WSHSY and CDR2 SAAADI. CDR3 nucleotides: TGCGCCAGCAGAAGGGTCGCGGGGTCTTCCTACAATGAGCAGTTCTTC. Amino acids: CASRRVAGSSYNEQFF.

This clone was recorded many times. The chain has TRBV6-1 and TRBJ1-2, with a weak D call TRBD1 (6 bases). The V gene's germline CDR1 is MNHNS and CDR2 SASEGT. Trimming left V 4 bases short and J 4 bases short, with 16 bases between. This CDR3 has 15 amino acids. The CDR3 DNA is TGTGCCAGCAGTGCACAAACCGGGACAATCTATGGCTACACCTTC. Protein product: CASSAQTGTIYGYTF.

The rearrangement joins TRBV9 to TRBJ1-1, with TRBD1 identical over 7 bases. V lost 1 base, J lost 1 base, and 1 base stayed unmatched. The CDR3 totals 14 residues. Germline V gene data show CDR1 as SGDLS and CDR2 as YYNGEE. CDR3: CASSVQGENTEAFF. CDR3 DNA: TGTGCCAGCAGCGTACAGGGGGAGAACACTGAAGCTTTCTTT.

As concerns this clone: This likely comes from a read error, as the CDR3 has no conserved phenylalanine or tryptophan at its end. This chain joins TRBV30 and TRBJ2-4; tentatively, D is TRBD1 or TRBD2 (5 bases each). Trimming cost V 1 base and J 6 bases, with 10 bases left between them. Germline CDR1 GTSNPN, CDR2 SVGIG (reference sequence). The CDR3 loop spans 13 amino acids. Written as DNA, the CDR3 is TGTGCCTGGAGTGAGGATGGGACAAACATTCAGTACTCC. Protein product: CAWSEDGTNIQYS.

The chain recombines TRBV15 with TRBJ2-5, with 9 bases matching TRBD2. V was clipped by 3 bases and J by 5 bases; unmatched bases: 13. Germline V CDR1 and CDR2: LNHNV, YYDKDF (reference sequence). The CDR3 totals 17 residues. The CDR3 bases are TGTGCCACCAGCAGGGGGGTGACTAGCGGCGCAGGGGAGACCCAGTACTTC. It yields the protein CATSRGVTSGAGETQYF.

In DNA form, the CDR3 reads TGTGCCAGTAGTTCCCCCGGACTAGCGGCCCAAGAGACCCAGTACTTC. Amino acid sequence: CASSSPGLAAQETQYF. The chain is built from TRBV19 and TRBJ2-5; 10 bases agree with TRBD2. Trimming took 5 bases from V and 1 from J; bases not matched to a gene: 7. CDR3 size: 16 residues. Germline V gene sequence: CDR1 LNHDA, CDR2 SQIVND (reference sequence).

This rearrangement joins TRBV6-6 to TRBJ2-1; tentatively, D is TRBD2 (5 bases). The CDR3 spans 15 residues. Trimming took off 6 bases at V and 1 base at J, with 13 bases between the two ends. Germline-derived CDR1 and CDR2 are MNHNY and SVGAGI (reference sequence). The CDR3 DNA reads as TGTGCCAGCAGAGACGACGGGGTATCCTACAATGAGCAGTTCTTC. Its protein is CASRDDGVSYNEQFF.

This clone was counted only a few times. The chain couples TRBV11-3 to TRBJ2-5, with 14 bases identical to TRBD2. The V segment lost 4 bases and the J segment 12 bases; nucleotides outside the gene matches: 7. The germline gives CDR1 SGHNT, CDR2 YENEEA. This CDR3 has 14 amino acids. Written as DNA, the CDR3 is TGTGCCAGCAGCTCGACCGGACTAGCGGGGGGAGAGTACTTC. The encoded protein is CASSSTGLAGGEYF.

This chain connects TRBV4-1 to TRBJ1-3, with a weak D call TRBD1 (6 bases). The ends were cut back, 2 bases at V and 0 bases at J, with 8 bases in the middle. The CDR3 spans 15 residues. Germline assignment: CDR1 MGHRA and CDR2 YSYEKL. CDR3 nucleotides: TGCGCCAGCAGCCAACAGGGGAGCTCTGGAAACACCATATATTTT. Translation: CASSQQGSSGNTIYF.

The count of this clone is one. V is TRBV7-8 and J is TRBJ1-4; possibly TRBD1 for D (5 bases). The V gene's germline CDR1 is SGHVS and CDR2 FQNEAQ. V was trimmed by 5 bases and J by 5 bases, leaving 9 bases between them. The CDR3 extends over 13 amino acids. The CDR3: CASSPGLNEKLFF. In nucleotides, the CDR3 is TGTGCCAGCAGCCCAGGGCTAAATGAAAAACTGTTTTTT.

The rearrangement links TRBV18 to TRBJ2-1, with a tentative D call TRBD1 (6 bases). The CDR3 is 16 amino acids. Germline V CDR1 and CDR2: KGHSH, LQKENI. The V end was cut by 3 bases, the J end by 2 bases, with 14 bases between. CDR3 sequence: CASSPNQGQPYNEQFF. The CDR3 DNA follows: TGTGCCAGCTCACCGAACCAGGGGCAGCCCTACAATGAGCAGTTCTTC.

The chain employs TRBV5-6 and TRBJ1-3; 9 bases line up with TRBD1. With V trimmed by 1 base and J by 5 bases, 7 bases remained unmatched. The CDR3 is 16 residues long. CDR1 and CDR2 from the germline V gene are SGHDT and YYEEEE. The CDR3 is CASSLRGQGIRNTIYF. The CDR3 nucleotides are TGTGCCAGCAGCTTGAGGGGACAGGGTATTCGAAACACCATATATTTT. Full variable domain (missing parts from reference TRBV5-6 and TRBJ1-3): DAGVTQSPTHLIKTRGQQVTLRCSPKSGHDTVSWYQQALGQGPQFIFQYYEEEERQRGNFPDRFSGHQFPNYSSELNVNALLLGDSALYLCASSLRGQGIRNTIYFGEGSWLTVV.

This chain joins TRBV4-1 and TRBJ2-3; D perhaps matches TRBD2 (5 bases). Germline V lookup: CDR1 MGHRA, CDR2 YSYEKL. The CDR3 contains 13 residues. Trimming shortened V by 7 bases and J by 5 bases, and 13 bases separated the two germline ends. The DNA of the CDR3 is TGCGCCAGCACCTCACCCGGACTAGATACGCAGTATTTT. Translated: CASTSPGLDTQYF.

The chain is built from TRBV11-3 and TRBJ1-5, with no clear D. Germline CDR1 reads SGHNT; CDR2 reads YENEEA. The ends were cut back, 2 bases at V and 9 bases at J, with 23 bases in the middle. The CDR3 loop spans 17 amino acids. The CDR3 DNA follows: TGTGCCAGCAGCTTAAGCTCTATGGGCGGACTTAAGACGCCCCAGCATTTT. Translating it yields CASSLSSMGGLKTPQHF.

The V and J genes are TRBV13 and TRBJ2-1, with 10 bases aligning to TRBD1. Losses at the gene ends were 6 bases for V and 5 bases for J; bases not matched to a gene: 7. Germline V CDR1 and CDR2: PRHDT, FYEKMQ (reference sequence). The CDR3 totals 15 residues. The CDR3 DNA reads as TGTGCCAGCAGTTCCGGGACAGGGGTTAACAATGAGCAGTTCTTC. This translates into CASSSGTGVNNEQFF. The whole variable domain, remainder taken from reference TRBV13 and TRBJ2-1, is AAGVIQSPRHLIKEKRETATLKCYPIPRHDTVYWYQQGPGQDPQFLISFYEKMQSDKGSIPDRFSAQQFSDYHSELNMSSLELGDSALYFCASSSGTGVNNEQFFGPGTRLTVL.

This chain uses TRBV4-2 with TRBJ1-2; D is uncertain. The CDR3 consists of 16 residues. The V and J ends lost 1 base and 8 bases respectively, with 20 bases between them. CDR1 and CDR2 from the germline V gene are LGHNA and YNFKEQ. CDR3 residues: CASSQGTGEGTGGYTF. The CDR3 nucleotides are TGTGCCAGCAGCCAAGGGACCGGAGAGGGTACGGGAGGCTACACCTTC.

The V and J genes are TRBV9 and TRBJ2-1; the D gene is possibly TRBD2 (6 bases). Germline V gives CDR1 SGDLS, CDR2 YYNGEE. CDR3 size: 16 residues. Between the trimmed V and J ends, which lost 3 bases and 1 base, there was a span of 14 bases. CDR3 sequence (DNA): TGTGCCAGCAGCGCTGAGCTCGGGGGATCCTACAATGAGCAGTTCTTC. Residues: CASSAELGGSYNEQFF.

J is TRBJ2-3 and V is TRBV9; no clear D gene. The CDR3 spans 15 residues. The V and J ends lost 4 bases and 0 bases respectively, with 12 bases between them. Germline lookup yields CDR1 SGDLS and CDR2 YYNGEE. CDR3: CASSPLLTSTDTQYF. CDR3 DNA sequence: TGTGCCAGCAGCCCACTACTCACTAGCACAGATACGCAGTATTTT.

The chain combines TRBV28 with TRBJ1-3, with a tentative D call TRBD1 (5 bases). Germline assignment: CDR1 MDHEN and CDR2 SYDVKM. The V and J ends lost 5 bases and 1 base respectively, with 12 bases between them. This CDR3 spans 15 amino acids. The CDR3 here is CASSQQEGSGNTIYF. Here the CDR3 DNA reads TGTGCCAGCAGTCAACAGGAGGGTTCTGGAAACACCATATATTTT.

The rearrangement links TRBV9 to TRBJ2-1; 8 nucleotides match TRBD2. Germline lookup yields CDR1 SGDLS and CDR2 YYNGEE. J lost 8 bases, V lost 4 bases, and 14 bases had no gene match. The CDR3 runs to 16 residues. The CDR3 DNA reads TGTGCCAGCAGCCTCGCAGGGAGCGGGGGTATGGATGAGCAGTTCTTC. Protein: CASSLAGSGGMDEQFF.

CDR3 coding DNA: TGTGCCAGCAGTTCACACGGATTAGGGGGCCGGGACGAGCAGTACTTC. Its protein is CASSSHGLGGRDEQYF. J is TRBJ2-7 and V is TRBV28; 7 bases line up with TRBD1. CDR3 size: 16 residues. Germline V gives CDR1 MDHEN, CDR2 SYDVKM. Trimming at V came to 4 bases and at J to 5 bases, leaving 14 bases not matched to a gene.

V is TRBV7-6 and J is TRBJ1-5; the match to TRBD1 covers 7 bases. The CDR3 covers 15 residues. Per germline, CDR1 SGHVS and CDR2 FNYEAQ. The junction had 10 bases not matched to a gene; V was cut back by 6 bases and J by 5 bases. The CDR3 here is CASRYYPGTDQPQHF. CDR3 DNA: TGTGCCAGCAGATATTACCCAGGGACAGATCAGCCCCAGCATTTT.

This rearrangement joins TRBV20-1 to TRBJ2-7, with a weak D call TRBD1 (5 bases). From germline, CDR1 is DFQATT and CDR2 SNEGSKA (reference sequence). The length of the CDR3 is 11 residues. V was trimmed by 6 bases and J by 5 bases, leaving 11 bases between them. The CDR3 nucleotides read TGCAGTGCCGACAGCCGGCACGAGCAGTACTTC. Residues: CSADSRHEQYF.

This clone has a single count. The gene calls are TRBV5-4 and TRBJ1-3; the D gene is possibly TRBD1 (5 bases). The CDR3 is 13 residues long. The germline gives CDR1 SGHNT, CDR2 YYREEE (reference sequence). The V end was cut by 0 bases, the J end by 8 bases, with 9 bases between. The CDR3 sequence: CASSLAGGDTIYF. CDR3 nucleotides: TGTGCCAGCAGCTTGGCGGGGGGGGACACCATATATTTT.

The CDR3 region is CASSERGNYGYTF. CDR3 bases: TGTGCCAGCAGTGAACGGGGAAACTATGGCTACACCTTC. The genes are TRBV28 and TRBJ1-2; D gene ambiguous. Germline V CDR1 and CDR2: MDHEN, SYDVKM. V was clipped by 5 bases and J by 2 bases, with 9 bases between them. The CDR3 is made up of 13 amino acids.

The CDR3 protein is CASSQGPGEQYF. The CDR3 coding sequence is TGTGCCAGCAGCCAAGGGCCCGGGGAGCAGTACTTC. The rearrangement joins TRBV4-2 to TRBJ2-5, with D maybe TRBD2 (5 bases). V was trimmed by 1 base and J by 11 bases, leaving 11 bases between them. The CDR3 consists of 12 residues. From germline, CDR1 is LGHNA and CDR2 YNFKEQ.